In its sample, the clone carrying this T cell receptor (beta chain) was seen a few times. What it binds is unknown. This CDR3 is built from 14 residues. The ends were cut back, 3 bases at V and 4 bases at J, with 12 bases in the middle. Germline V lookup: CDR1 SGHTA, CDR2 FQGNSA. The record originates from a study of response to subunit inactivated influenza vaccine. Study-level results: The authors offered the suggestion that each seasonal influenza vaccination recruits few new T cells.

TCRdb fed the RT-PCR reads into MiXCR, producing one record per CDR3 protein. Of roughly 710,000 distinct CDR3 sequences listed, around 15% are singletons. The TCR originated in a man in his forties or fifties who received an inactivated influenza vaccine. The V and J genes are TRBV7-2 and TRBJ1-2; possibly TRBD1 for D (5 bases). The sequencing used PBMCs from blood, collected 14 days before vaccination. The CDR3 DNA reads TGTGCCAGCAGCTTGACAGTAAGCGGCTATGGCTACACCTTC. Protein product: CASSLTVSGYGYTF.